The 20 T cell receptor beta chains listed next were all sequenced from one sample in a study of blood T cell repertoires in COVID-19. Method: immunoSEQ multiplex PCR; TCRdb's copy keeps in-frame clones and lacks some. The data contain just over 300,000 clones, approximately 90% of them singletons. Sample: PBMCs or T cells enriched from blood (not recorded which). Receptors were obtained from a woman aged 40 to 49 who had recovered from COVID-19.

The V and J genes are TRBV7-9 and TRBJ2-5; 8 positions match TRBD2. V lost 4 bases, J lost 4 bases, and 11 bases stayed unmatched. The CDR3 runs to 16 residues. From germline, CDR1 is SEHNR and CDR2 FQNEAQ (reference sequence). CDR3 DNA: TGTGCCAGCAGCTCCCAGGCTAGCGGGCTCGCAGAGACCCAGTACTTC. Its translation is CASSSQASGLAETQYF.

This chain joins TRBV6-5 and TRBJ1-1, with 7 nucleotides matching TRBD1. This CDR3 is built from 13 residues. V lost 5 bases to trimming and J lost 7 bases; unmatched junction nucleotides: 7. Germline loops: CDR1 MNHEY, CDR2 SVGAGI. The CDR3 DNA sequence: TGTGCCAGCAGTCGAGGGGGCGGTGGTGAAGCTTTCTTT. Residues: CASSRGGGGEAFF.

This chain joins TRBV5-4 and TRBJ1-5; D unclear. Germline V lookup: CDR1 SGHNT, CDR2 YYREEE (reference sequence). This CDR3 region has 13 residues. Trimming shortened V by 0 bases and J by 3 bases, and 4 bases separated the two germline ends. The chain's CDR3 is CASSLDYNQPQHF. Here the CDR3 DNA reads TGTGCCAGCAGCTTGGATTACAATCAGCCCCAGCATTTT.

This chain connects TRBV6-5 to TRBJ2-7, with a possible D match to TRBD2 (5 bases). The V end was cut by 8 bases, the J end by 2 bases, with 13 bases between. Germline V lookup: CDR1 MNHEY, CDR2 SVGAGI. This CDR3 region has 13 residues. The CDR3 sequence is CASRETEPYEQYF. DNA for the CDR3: TGTGCCAGCCGGGAAACGGAGCCCTACGAGCAGTACTTC.

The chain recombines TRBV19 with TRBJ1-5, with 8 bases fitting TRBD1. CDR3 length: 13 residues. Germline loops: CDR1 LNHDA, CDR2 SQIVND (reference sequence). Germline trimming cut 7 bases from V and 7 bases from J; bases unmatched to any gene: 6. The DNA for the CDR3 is TGTGCCAGTACCGCGGACAGGGAACAGCCCCAGCATTTT. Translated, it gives CASTADREQPQHF.

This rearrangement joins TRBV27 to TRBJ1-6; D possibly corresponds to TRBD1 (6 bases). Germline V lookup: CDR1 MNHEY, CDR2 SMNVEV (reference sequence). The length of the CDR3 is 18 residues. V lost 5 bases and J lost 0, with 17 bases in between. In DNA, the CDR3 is TGTGCCAGCAGTACACCGACAGGAGCAAGCTCCTATAATTCACCCCTCCACTTT. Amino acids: CASSTPTGASSYNSPLHF.

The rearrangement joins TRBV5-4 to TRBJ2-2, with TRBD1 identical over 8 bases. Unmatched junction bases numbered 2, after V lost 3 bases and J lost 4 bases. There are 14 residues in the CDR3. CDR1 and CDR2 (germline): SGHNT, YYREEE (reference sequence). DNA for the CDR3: TGTGCCAGCAGCTCCAGGGGGCGCACCGGGGAGCTGTTTTTT. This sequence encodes CASSSRGRTGELFF.

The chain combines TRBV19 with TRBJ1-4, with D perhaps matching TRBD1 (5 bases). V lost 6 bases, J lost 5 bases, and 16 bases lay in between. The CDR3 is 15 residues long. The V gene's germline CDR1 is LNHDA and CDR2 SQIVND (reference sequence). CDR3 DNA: TGTGCCAGTAGCCCAACCCCAGGGCCAAATGAAAAACTGTTTTTT. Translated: CASSPTPGPNEKLFF.

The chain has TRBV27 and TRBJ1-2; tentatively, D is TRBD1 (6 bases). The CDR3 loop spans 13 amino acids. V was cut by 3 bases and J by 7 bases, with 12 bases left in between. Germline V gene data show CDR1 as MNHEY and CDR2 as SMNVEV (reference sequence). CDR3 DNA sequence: TGTGCCAGCAGTTTTAAGGGGGTCTCTGGCTACACCTTC. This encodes CASSFKGVSGYTF.

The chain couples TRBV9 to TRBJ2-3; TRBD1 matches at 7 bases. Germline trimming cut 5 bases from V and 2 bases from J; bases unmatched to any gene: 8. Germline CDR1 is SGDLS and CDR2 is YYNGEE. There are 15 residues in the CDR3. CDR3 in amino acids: CASSGQGVNTDTQYF. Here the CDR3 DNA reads TGTGCCAGCAGTGGGCAGGGGGTAAACACAGATACGCAGTATTTT.

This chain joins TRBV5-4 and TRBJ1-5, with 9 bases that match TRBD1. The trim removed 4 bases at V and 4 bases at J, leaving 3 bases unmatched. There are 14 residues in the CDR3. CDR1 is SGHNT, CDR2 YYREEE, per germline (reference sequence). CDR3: CASSRDRANQPQHF. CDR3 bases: TGTGCCAGCAGCCGGGACAGGGCTAATCAGCCCCAGCATTTT.

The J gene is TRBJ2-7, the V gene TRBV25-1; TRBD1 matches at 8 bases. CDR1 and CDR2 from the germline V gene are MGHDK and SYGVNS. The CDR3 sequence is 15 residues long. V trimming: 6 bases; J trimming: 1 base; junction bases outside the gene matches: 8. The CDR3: CASRQQGATSYEQYF. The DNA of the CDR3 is TGTGCCAGCAGACAGCAGGGGGCTACGTCCTACGAGCAGTACTTC.

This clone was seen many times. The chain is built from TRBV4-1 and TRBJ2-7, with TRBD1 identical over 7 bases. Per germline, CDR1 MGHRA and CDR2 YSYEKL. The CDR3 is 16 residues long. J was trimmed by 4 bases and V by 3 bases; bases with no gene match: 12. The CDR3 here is CASSQSLQGRLYEQYF. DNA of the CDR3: TGCGCCAGCAGCCAGTCTTTACAGGGGCGATTGTACGAGCAGTACTTC.

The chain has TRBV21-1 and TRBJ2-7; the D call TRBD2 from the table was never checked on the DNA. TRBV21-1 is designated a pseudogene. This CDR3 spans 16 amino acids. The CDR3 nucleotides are TGTGCCAGCTCCTGGGCTAATAGCGGGAGGTGTGACGAGCAGTACTTC. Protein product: CASSWANSGRCDEQYF.

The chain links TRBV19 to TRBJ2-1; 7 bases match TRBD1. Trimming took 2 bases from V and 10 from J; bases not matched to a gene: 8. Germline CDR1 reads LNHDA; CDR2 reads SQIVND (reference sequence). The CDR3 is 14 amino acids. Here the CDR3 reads CASSIKGAGAEQFF. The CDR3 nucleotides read TGTGCCAGTAGTATAAAGGGGGCTGGGGCGGAGCAGTTCTTC. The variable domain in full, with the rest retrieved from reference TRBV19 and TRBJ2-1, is DGGITQSPKYLFRKEGQNVTLSCEQNLNHDAMYWYRQDPGQGLRLIYYSQIVNDFQKGDIAEGYSVSREKKESFPLTVTSAQKNPTAFYLCASSIKGAGAEQFFGPGTRLTVL.

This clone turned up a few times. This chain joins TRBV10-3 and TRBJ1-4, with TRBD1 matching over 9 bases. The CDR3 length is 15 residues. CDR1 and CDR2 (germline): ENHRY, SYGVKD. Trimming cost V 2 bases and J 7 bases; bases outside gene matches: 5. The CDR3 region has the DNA TGTGCCATCAGTGAGCCGGACAGGGGCGGTGAAAAACTGTTTTTT. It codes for CAISEPDRGGEKLFF.

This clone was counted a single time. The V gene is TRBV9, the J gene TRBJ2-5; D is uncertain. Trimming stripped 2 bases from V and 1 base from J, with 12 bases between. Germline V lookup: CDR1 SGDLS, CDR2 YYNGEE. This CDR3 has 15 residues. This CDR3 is CASSVTGFAQETQYF. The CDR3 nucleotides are TGTGCCAGCAGCGTTACCGGGTTCGCCCAAGAGACCCAGTACTTC.

CDR3 sequence reads: CASRAGAQGSFSGANVLTF. In nucleotides, the CDR3 is TGTGCCAGCAGGGCAGGGGCTCAGGGCTCCTTTTCTGGGGCCAACGTCCTGACTTTC. The rearrangement links TRBV27 to TRBJ2-6; perhaps TRBD1 as D (6 bases). The V end was cut by 6 bases, the J end by 1 base, with 22 bases between. The CDR3 runs to 19 residues. CDR1 and CDR2 from the germline V gene are MNHEY and SMNVEV (reference sequence).

This CDR3 is CASSIGQFTDTQYF. Written as DNA, the CDR3 is TGTGCCAGTAGTATAGGACAGTTCACAGATACGCAGTATTTT. The chain uses TRBV19 and TRBJ2-3; D possibly corresponds to TRBD1 (5 bases). Per the germline V gene, CDR1 is LNHDA and CDR2 is SQIVND (reference sequence). This CDR3 region has 14 residues. Trimming cost V 1 base and J 2 bases, with 7 bases left between them.

The CDR3 region has the DNA TGTGCCAGAGGGACTTCTAACTACGAGCAGTACTTC. Protein: CARGTSNYEQYF. V and J are TRBV2 and TRBJ2-7; D possibly corresponds to TRBD2 (6 bases). Between the trimmed V and J ends, which lost 9 bases and 3 bases, there was a span of 12 bases. The CDR3 sequence is 12 residues long. Germline CDR1 is SNHLY and CDR2 is FYNNEI.